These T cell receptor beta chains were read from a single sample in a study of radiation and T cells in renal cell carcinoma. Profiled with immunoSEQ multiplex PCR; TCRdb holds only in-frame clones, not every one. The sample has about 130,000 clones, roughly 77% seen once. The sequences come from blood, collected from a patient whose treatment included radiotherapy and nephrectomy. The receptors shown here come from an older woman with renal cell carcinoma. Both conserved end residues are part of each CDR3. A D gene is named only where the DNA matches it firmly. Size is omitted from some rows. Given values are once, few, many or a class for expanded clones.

CDR3 DNA: TGTGCCAGCAGTGAACGCGGACAGGGGCATCAGCCCCAGCATTTT
CDR3 protein: CASSERGQGHQPQHF
clone size: .
J gene: TRBJ1-5
D gene: TRBD1
V gene: TRBV6-1

CDR3 DNA: TGTGCCAGTAGGACAGTACGTGAAGCTTTCTTT
CDR3 protein: CASRTVREAFF
clone size: .
J gene: TRBJ1-1
D gene: .
V gene: TRBV6-5

CDR3 DNA: TGTGCCAGCACGGGCGGGAGCCAAGAGACCCAGTACTTC
CDR3 protein: CASTGGSQETQYF
clone size: .
J gene: TRBJ2-5
D gene: TRBD2
V gene: TRBV2

CDR3 DNA: TGTGCCAGCAGCGTCGACCCGGGACAAAAGAACACTGAAGCTTTCTTT
CDR3 protein: CASSVDPGQKNTEAFF
clone size: .
J gene: TRBJ1-1
D gene: .
V gene: TRBV9

CDR3 DNA: TGTGCCAGCAGCTTAGGGGGGGCGCGGAATGAGCAGTTCTTC
CDR3 protein: CASSLGGARNEQFF
clone size: .
J gene: TRBJ2-1
D gene: .
V gene: TRBV11-3

CDR3 DNA: TGTGCCAGCAGTCTACAGGGGGGAGATGAAAAACTGTTTTTT
CDR3 protein: CASSLQGGDEKLFF
clone size: once
J gene: TRBJ1-4
D gene: TRBD1
V gene: TRBV27

CDR3 DNA: TGTGCATCGGCCGGGGGGCGGCTAGAGACCCAGTACTTC
CDR3 protein: CASAGGRLETQYF
clone size: .
J gene: TRBJ2-5
D gene: .
V gene: TRBV19

CDR3 DNA: TGTGCCACCGGAGCCCGCCGCAACACTGAAGCTTTCTTT
CDR3 protein: CATGARRNTEAFF
clone size: .
J gene: TRBJ1-1
D gene: .
V gene: TRBV15

CDR3 DNA: TGTGCCAGCAGCTTAGATCACCAAGAGAACACTGAAGCTTTCTTT
CDR3 protein: CASSLDHQENTEAFF
clone size: once
J gene: TRBJ1-1
D gene: .
V gene: TRBV11-3

CDR3 DNA: TGTGCCAGTAGTATTAGCGGGAGAAGTATTGGTGAGCAGTTCTTC
CDR3 protein: CASSISGRSIGEQFF
clone size: .
J gene: TRBJ2-1
D gene: TRBD2
V gene: TRBV19

CDR3 DNA: TGTGCCAGCAGCCTGAACGGCCAGGGAGGAGAGACCCAGTACTTC
CDR3 protein: CASSLNGQGGETQYF
clone size: .
J gene: TRBJ2-5
D gene: .
V gene: TRBV5-6

CDR3 DNA: TGCGCCAGCAGCCTAGAGACAGGGGTGAGCGACGAGCAGTACTTC
CDR3 protein: CASSLETGVSDEQYF
clone size: .
J gene: TRBJ2-7
D gene: TRBD1
V gene: TRBV4-3

CDR3 DNA: TGTGCCAGCAGTTTAGCGGGGGGTGGCTACACCTTC
CDR3 protein: CASSLAGGGYTF
clone size: .
J gene: TRBJ1-2
D gene: .
V gene: TRBV28

CDR3 DNA: TGTGCCAGCACCCTGGGACAGGGGCTCTACGAGCAGTACTTC
CDR3 protein: CASTLGQGLYEQYF
clone size: .
J gene: TRBJ2-7
D gene: TRBD1
V gene: TRBV25-1

CDR3 DNA: TGTGCCAGCAGTGGACGGGGTAGGGGTTCGACTGGAAACACCATATATTTT
CDR3 protein: CASSGRGRGSTGNTIYF
clone size: few
J gene: TRBJ1-3
D gene: .
V gene: TRBV6-1

CDR3 DNA: TGTGCCAGCAGCTTAGGGGGCCCCACCGGGAGAGACACTGAAGCTTTCTTT
CDR3 protein: CASSLGGPTGRDTEAFF
clone size: .
J gene: TRBJ1-1
D gene: .
V gene: TRBV11-1

CDR3 DNA: TGTGCCAGCAGCTCCCGGACTAGTCTCAGCGAGCAGTACTTC
CDR3 protein: CASSSRTSLSEQYF
clone size: .
J gene: TRBJ2-7
D gene: TRBD2
V gene: TRBV5-6

CDR3 DNA: TGTGCCAGCAGTTTGGCCTCGTGGGATGGCTACACCTTC
CDR3 protein: CASSLASWDGYTF
clone size: .
J gene: TRBJ1-2
D gene: .
V gene: TRBV28

CDR3 DNA: TGTGCCAGCAGTTTCGGGGACAGACGTCGCGAGCAGTACTTC
CDR3 protein: CASSFGDRRREQYF
clone size: .
J gene: TRBJ2-7
D gene: TRBD1
V gene: TRBV28

CDR3 DNA: TGTGCCAGCAGCTTGGGGGCGGCCTCCTCCTACGAGCAGTACTTC
CDR3 protein: CASSLGAASSYEQYF
clone size: few
J gene: TRBJ2-7
D gene: .
V gene: TRBV5-4

CDR3 DNA: TGTGCCAGCTACCAGGCCTACTTCGGGGGCTACACCTTC
CDR3 protein: CASYQAYFGGYTF
clone size: .
J gene: TRBJ1-2
D gene: .
V gene: TRBV21-1

CDR3 DNA: TGTGCTAGCAGCTTAAATCAGGGGCAGCAAGAGACCCAGTACTTC
CDR3 protein: CASSLNQGQQETQYF
clone size: once
J gene: TRBJ2-5
D gene: .
V gene: TRBV7-7

CDR3 DNA: TGTGCCAGCAGTTACTCGGCGGCCATGAACACTGAAGCTTTCTTT
CDR3 protein: CASSYSAAMNTEAFF
clone size: few
J gene: TRBJ1-1
D gene: .
V gene: TRBV6-6

CDR3 DNA: TGTGCCAGTAATGTTGGGGGCCGCCGGGGTACCGGGGAGCTGTTTTTT
CDR3 protein: CASNVGGRRGTGELFF
clone size: .
J gene: TRBJ2-2
D gene: .
V gene: TRBV19

CDR3 DNA: TGCGCCAGCAGCCAAGAGGCGGGGACTGACACAGATACGCAGTATTTT
CDR3 protein: CASSQEAGTDTDTQYF
clone size: once
J gene: TRBJ2-3
D gene: .
V gene: TRBV4-3

CDR3 DNA: TGTGCCAGCAGGCCACTAGCGGGAACTTCTCAAGAGACCCAGTACTTC
CDR3 protein: CASRPLAGTSQETQYF
clone size: .
J gene: TRBJ2-5
D gene: TRBD2
V gene: TRBV2

CDR3 DNA: TGCGCCAGCAGCTCTGAGGGGGAGGGCTACACCTTC
CDR3 protein: CASSSEGEGYTF
clone size: .
J gene: TRBJ1-2
D gene: .
V gene: TRBV5-1

CDR3 DNA: TGTGCCAGCATCATCCGGCCCGGACAGGGCACAAACACTGAAGCTTTCTTT
CDR3 protein: CASIIRPGQGTNTEAFF
clone size: .
J gene: TRBJ1-1
D gene: TRBD1
V gene: TRBV28

CDR3 DNA: TGTGCCAGCAACAGCCATAGCACAGATACGCAGTATTTT
CDR3 protein: CASNSHSTDTQYF
clone size: .
J gene: TRBJ2-3
D gene: .
V gene: TRBV10-3